One sample yielded the 16 T cell receptor beta chains listed below, sequenced in a study of blood T cell repertoires in COVID-19. Only in-frame clones appear in the TCRdb table, and some are missing; sequencing was by immunoSEQ multiplex PCR. This sample has approximately 160,000 clones; approximately 88% occur once, and the top ten carry roughly 2.9%. The sequenced sample was peripheral blood. The receptors originated from a woman aged 60 to 75 with acute or convalescent COVID-19.

In this sample, this clone turned up a few times. The chain is built from TRBV6-5 and TRBJ1-2; possible D gene TRBD1, 5 bases. CDR1 is MNHEY, CDR2 SVGAGI, per germline. The germline V and J ends were trimmed by 2 bases and 4 bases, with 8 bases remaining between them. The CDR3 is made up of 13 amino acids. CDR3 protein: CASSYVGPYGYTF. CDR3 nucleotide sequence: TGTGCCAGCAGTTACGTGGGGCCCTATGGCTACACCTTC.

V usage is TRBV4-3 and J usage is TRBJ1-1; 7 nucleotides match TRBD1. There are 16 residues in the CDR3. V dropped 3 bases and J dropped 3; count of bases not matched to a gene: 10. Per germline, CDR1 LGHNA and CDR2 YSLEER. The CDR3 loop reads CASSHGTALTDTEAFF. The CDR3 DNA is TGCGCCAGCAGCCACGGGACAGCGTTGACGGACACTGAAGCTTTCTTT.

V is TRBV25-1 and J is TRBJ2-3, with 12 bases matching TRBD1. Trimming removed 4 bases from V and 4 bases from J; junction bases left unmatched: 3. The CDR3 spans 15 residues. Germline loops: CDR1 MGHDK, CDR2 SYGVNS. The CDR3, as DNA: TGTGCCAGCAGTGGGGACAGGGGGCGGGCAGATACGCAGTATTTT. The encoded protein is CASSGDRGRADTQYF.

The CDR3 region has the DNA TGTGCCAGCAGCGTAGCTACAGGGGCCACTGAAGCTTTCTTT. As protein: CASSVATGATEAFF. This chain links TRBV9 with TRBJ1-1; 7 nucleotides align to TRBD1. The CDR3 is made up of 14 amino acids. V was pared by 0 bases and J by 4 bases, with 3 bases of the junction left unmatched. Per germline, CDR1 SGDLS and CDR2 YYNGEE.

This clone has only a few counts. The chain recombines TRBV28 with TRBJ1-1, with 8 bases aligning to TRBD1. Germline V gives CDR1 MDHEN, CDR2 SYDVKM. V shed 2 bases and J 5 bases; nucleotides not matched to a gene: 7. The CDR3 runs 15 residues. CDR3 DNA sequence: TGTGCCAGCAGTTTACCCGGACAGGGCGGGACTGAAGCTTTCTTT. Residues: CASSLPGQGGTEAFF.

The chain couples TRBV6-2 or TRBV6-3 to TRBJ2-5, with TRBD1 matching over 8 bases. Germline V CDR1 and CDR2: MNHEY, SVGEGT. The CDR3 is 17 amino acids. Losses at the gene ends were 0 bases for V and 2 bases for J; bases not matched to a gene: 8. CDR3 nucleotides: TGTGCCAGCAGTTACTCGATTATCAGGGGGCAACAAGAGACCCAGTACTTC. Its translation: CASSYSIIRGQQETQYF.

This clone was seen a handful of times. The V and J genes are TRBV29-1 and TRBJ1-1; 8 nucleotides line up with TRBD1. The germline V gene has CDR1 SQVTM and CDR2 ANQGSEA. The trim removed 2 bases at V and 4 bases at J, leaving 6 bases unmatched. The CDR3 is 14 residues long. CDR3 nucleotides: TGCAGCGTTGAACAGGGGGCGCGGCGCACTGAAGCTTTCTTT. This translates into CSVEQGARRTEAFF.

The chain combines TRBV3-1 (or the pseudogene TRBV3-2) with TRBJ1-4, with D perhaps matching TRBD1 (6 bases). V was trimmed by 0 bases and J by 11 bases, leaving 13 bases between them. Germline loops: CDR1 LGHDT, CDR2 YNNKEL (reference sequence). This CDR3 is built from 14 residues. CDR3 amino acids: CASSQDPGARKLFF. DNA for the CDR3: TGTGCCAGCAGCCAAGATCCAGGGGCACGGAAACTGTTTTTT.

V is TRBV7-2 and J is TRBJ2-4; 8 bases are shared with TRBD1. The germline V gene has CDR1 SGHTA and CDR2 FQGNSA. This CDR3 spans 14 amino acids. V trimming: 5 bases; J trimming: 4 bases; junction bases outside the gene matches: 4. CDR3 residues: CASSPGQGKNIQYF. Here the CDR3 DNA reads TGTGCCAGCAGCCCCGGACAGGGAAAAAACATTCAGTACTTC.

The chain employs TRBV28 and TRBJ1-1; D might be TRBD1 (6 bases). V was cut by 2 bases and J by 1 base, with 8 bases left in between. CDR1 MDHEN and CDR2 SYDVKM come from the germline V gene. The length of the CDR3 is 14 residues. This CDR3 is CASSLPGENTEAFF. The CDR3 nucleotides read TGTGCCAGCAGTTTACCAGGGGAGAACACTGAAGCTTTCTTT.

V usage is TRBV6-2 or TRBV6-3 and J usage is TRBJ1-1; D is unresolved. The CDR3 covers 14 residues. V lost 4 bases and J 0 bases, leaving 9 bases between the germline ends. The germline gives CDR1 MNHEY, CDR2 SVGEGT. This chain's CDR3 is CASSFSDMNTEAFF. The DNA of the CDR3 is TGTGCCAGCAGTTTTTCCGACATGAACACTGAAGCTTTCTTT.

This rearrangement joins TRBV18 to TRBJ1-1; TRBD1 matches 7 bases. The CDR3 runs to 13 residues. CDR1 and CDR2 (germline): KGHSH, LQKENI. J gave up 4 bases and V 4 bases, and 3 bases lay outside the gene matches. The CDR3: CASSLAGGTEAFF. The DNA of the CDR3 is TGTGCCAGCTCACTGGCAGGGGGCACTGAAGCTTTCTTT.

The chain recombines TRBV6-5 with TRBJ1-4; weak D call: TRBD1 (6 bases). Per germline, CDR1 MNHEY and CDR2 SVGAGI. The CDR3 loop spans 14 amino acids. V was pared by 7 bases and J by 3 bases, with 12 bases between. This chain's CDR3 is CASKQGIANEKLFF. CDR3 sequence (DNA): TGTGCCAGCAAACAGGGAATAGCTAATGAAAAACTGTTTTTT.

V and J are TRBV29-1 and TRBJ1-5; no definite D call. The CDR3 runs to 14 residues. V lost 4 bases and J lost 7, with 17 bases in between. Germline CDR1 SQVTM, CDR2 ANQGSEA. The CDR3 region is CSVVVGTSGQPQHF. The CDR3 DNA reads TGCAGCGTTGTCGTGGGTACTAGTGGGCAGCCCCAGCATTTT.

There are a few counts of this clone. The gene calls are TRBV11-3 and TRBJ2-5, with D possibly TRBD2 on 6 matching bases. Germline CDR1 reads SGHNT; CDR2 reads YENEEA. The V end was cut by 5 bases, the J end by 2 bases, with 12 bases between. This CDR3 spans 14 amino acids. The CDR3 DNA sequence: TGTGCCAGCAGCCCCCGGGGGAAACAAGAGACCCAGTACTTC. Protein: CASSPRGKQETQYF.

This chain connects TRBV4-3 to TRBJ1-1; TRBD1 agrees at 8 bases. CDR3 length: 15 residues. Germline values: CDR1 LGHNA, CDR2 YSLEER. The junction had 7 bases not matched to a gene; V was cut back by 3 bases and J by 4 bases. For the CDR3, the DNA is TGCGCCAGCAGCCAGTACAGGGGGGGAGGCACTGAAGCTTTCTTT. Encoded protein: CASSQYRGGGTEAFF.